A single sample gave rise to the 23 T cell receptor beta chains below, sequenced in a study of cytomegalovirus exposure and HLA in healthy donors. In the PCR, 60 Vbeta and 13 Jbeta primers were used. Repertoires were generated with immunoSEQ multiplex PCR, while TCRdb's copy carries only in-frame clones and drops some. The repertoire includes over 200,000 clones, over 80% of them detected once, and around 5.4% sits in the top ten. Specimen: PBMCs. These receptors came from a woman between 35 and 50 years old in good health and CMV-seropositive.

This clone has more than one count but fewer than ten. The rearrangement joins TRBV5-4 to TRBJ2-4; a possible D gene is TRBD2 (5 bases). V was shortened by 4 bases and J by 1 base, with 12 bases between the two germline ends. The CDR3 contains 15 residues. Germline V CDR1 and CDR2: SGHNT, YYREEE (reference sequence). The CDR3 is CASSETSYAKNIQYF. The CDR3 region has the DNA TGTGCCAGCAGCGAAACTAGTTATGCCAAAAACATTCAGTACTTC.

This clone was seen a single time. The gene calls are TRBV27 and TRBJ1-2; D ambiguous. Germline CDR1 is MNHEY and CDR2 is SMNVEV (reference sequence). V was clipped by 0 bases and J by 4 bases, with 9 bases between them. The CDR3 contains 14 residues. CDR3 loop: CASSLSPDIYGYTF. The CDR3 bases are TGTGCCAGCAGTTTATCCCCAGACATCTATGGCTACACCTTC.

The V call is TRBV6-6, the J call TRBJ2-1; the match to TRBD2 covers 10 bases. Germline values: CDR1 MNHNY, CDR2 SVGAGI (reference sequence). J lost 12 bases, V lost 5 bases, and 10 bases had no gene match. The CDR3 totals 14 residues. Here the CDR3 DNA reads TGTGCCAGCAGTGGGCCTAGCGGGGGCCTTGGGCAGTTCTTC. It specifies CASSGPSGGLGQFF.

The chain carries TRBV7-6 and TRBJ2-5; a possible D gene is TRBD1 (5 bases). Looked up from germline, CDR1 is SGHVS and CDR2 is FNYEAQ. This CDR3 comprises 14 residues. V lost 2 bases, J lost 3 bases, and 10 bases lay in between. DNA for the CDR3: TGTGCCAGCAGCTTAAGGGGAATCGAAGAGACCCAGTACTTC. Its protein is CASSLRGIEETQYF.

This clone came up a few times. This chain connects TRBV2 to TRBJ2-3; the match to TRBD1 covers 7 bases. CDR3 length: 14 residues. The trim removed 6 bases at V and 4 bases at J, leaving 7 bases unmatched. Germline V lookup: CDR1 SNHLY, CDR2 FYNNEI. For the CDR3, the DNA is TGTGCCAGCAGGGGCCTCAGGGGGTCAGATACGCAGTATTTT. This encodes CASRGLRGSDTQYF.

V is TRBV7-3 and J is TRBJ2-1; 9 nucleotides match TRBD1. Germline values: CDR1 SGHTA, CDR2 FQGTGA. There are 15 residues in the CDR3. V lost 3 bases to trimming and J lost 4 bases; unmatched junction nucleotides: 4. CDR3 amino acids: CASSFGTGFYNEQFF. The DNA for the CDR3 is TGTGCCAGCAGCTTTGGGACAGGGTTTTACAATGAGCAGTTCTTC.

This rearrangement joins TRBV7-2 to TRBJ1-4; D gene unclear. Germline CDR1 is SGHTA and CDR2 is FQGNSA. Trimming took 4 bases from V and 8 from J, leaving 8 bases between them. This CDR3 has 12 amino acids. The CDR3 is CASSSPVEKLFF. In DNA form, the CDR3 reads TGTGCCAGCAGCTCCCCAGTGGAAAAACTGTTTTTT.

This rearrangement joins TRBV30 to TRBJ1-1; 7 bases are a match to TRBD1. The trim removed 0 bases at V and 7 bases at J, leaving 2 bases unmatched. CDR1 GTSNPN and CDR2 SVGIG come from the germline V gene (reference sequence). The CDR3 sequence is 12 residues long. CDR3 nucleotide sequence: TGTGCCTGGAGTGTACAGGGGATTGAAGCTTTCTTT. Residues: CAWSVQGIEAFF.

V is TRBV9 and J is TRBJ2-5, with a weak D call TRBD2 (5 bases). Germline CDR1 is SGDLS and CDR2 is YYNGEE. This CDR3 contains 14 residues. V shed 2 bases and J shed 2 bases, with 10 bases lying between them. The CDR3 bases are TGTGCCAGCAGCGTCGGAGGTAGGCAAGAGACCCAGTACTTC. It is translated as CASSVGGRQETQYF.

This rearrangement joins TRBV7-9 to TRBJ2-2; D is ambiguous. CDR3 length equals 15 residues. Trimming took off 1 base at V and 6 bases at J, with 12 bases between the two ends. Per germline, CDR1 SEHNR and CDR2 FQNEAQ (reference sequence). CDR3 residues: CASSLGHINSGELFF. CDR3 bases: TGTGCCAGCAGCTTAGGACATATCAATTCCGGGGAGCTGTTTTTT.

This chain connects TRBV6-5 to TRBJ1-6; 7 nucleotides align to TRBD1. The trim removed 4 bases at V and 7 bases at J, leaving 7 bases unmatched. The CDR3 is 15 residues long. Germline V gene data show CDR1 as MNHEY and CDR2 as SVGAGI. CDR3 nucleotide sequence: TGTGCCAGCAGTTCGGCACAGGGGTTAAATTCACCCCTCCACTTT. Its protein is CASSSAQGLNSPLHF.

The CDR3 region is CASSPGGAYEQYF. CDR3 sequence (DNA): TGTGCCAGCAGCCCCGGAGGCGCCTACGAGCAGTACTTC. The rearrangement links TRBV7-9 to TRBJ2-7, with a possible D match to TRBD2 (5 bases). This CDR3 contains 13 residues. The V gene's germline CDR1 is SEHNR and CDR2 FQNEAQ (reference sequence). Between the trimmed V and J ends, which lost 5 bases and 2 bases, there was a span of 10 bases.

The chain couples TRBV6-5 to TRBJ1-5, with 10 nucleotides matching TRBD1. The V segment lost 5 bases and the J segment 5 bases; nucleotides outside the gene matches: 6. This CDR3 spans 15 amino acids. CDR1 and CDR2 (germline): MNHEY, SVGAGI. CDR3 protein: CASSPSTGGYQPQHF. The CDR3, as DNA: TGTGCCAGCAGTCCGTCGACAGGGGGCTATCAGCCCCAGCATTTT.

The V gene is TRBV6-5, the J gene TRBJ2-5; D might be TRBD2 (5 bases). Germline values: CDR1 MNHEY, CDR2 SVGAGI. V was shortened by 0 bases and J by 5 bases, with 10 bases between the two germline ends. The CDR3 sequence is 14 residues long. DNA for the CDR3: TGTGCCAGCAGTTACTCTTGGACTGTGGAGACCCAGTACTTC. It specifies CASSYSWTVETQYF.

The DNA for the CDR3 is TGTGCTAGTGGTTTGGGCAGGGACTCTGGCTACACCTTC. Its protein is CASGLGRDSGYTF. This chain connects TRBV12-5 to TRBJ1-2; possible D gene TRBD1, 5 bases. This CDR3 is 13 amino acids long. V lost 1 base and J lost 7, with 10 bases in between. Per germline, CDR1 LGHNT and CDR2 FRNRAP.

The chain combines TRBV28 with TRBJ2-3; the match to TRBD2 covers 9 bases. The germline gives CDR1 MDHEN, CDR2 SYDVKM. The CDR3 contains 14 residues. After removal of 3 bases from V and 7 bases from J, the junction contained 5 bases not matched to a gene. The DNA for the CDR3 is TGTGCCAGCAGTTTCACGGCGGGGGGGCATACGCAGTATTTT. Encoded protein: CASSFTAGGHTQYF.

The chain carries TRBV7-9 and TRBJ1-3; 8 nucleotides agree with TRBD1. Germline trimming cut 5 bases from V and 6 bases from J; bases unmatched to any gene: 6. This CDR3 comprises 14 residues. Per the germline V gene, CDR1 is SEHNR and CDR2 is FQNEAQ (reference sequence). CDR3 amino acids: CASSLRTGQNTIYF. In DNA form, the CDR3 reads TGTGCCAGCAGCCTCCGGACAGGGCAAAACACCATATATTTT. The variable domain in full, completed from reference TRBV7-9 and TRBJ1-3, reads DTGVSQNPRHKITKRGQNVTFRCDPISEHNRLYWYRQTLGQGPEFLTYFQNEAQLEKSRLLSDRFSAERPKGSFSTLEIQRTEQGDSAMYLCASSLRTGQNTIYFGEGSWLTVV.

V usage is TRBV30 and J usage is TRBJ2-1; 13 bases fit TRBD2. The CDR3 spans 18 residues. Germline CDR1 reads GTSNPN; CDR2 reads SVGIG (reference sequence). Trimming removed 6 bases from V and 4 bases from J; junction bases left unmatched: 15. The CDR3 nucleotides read TGTGCCTGTTCGCCGGGACTAGCGGGACAGGAGAGGTACAATGAGCAGTTCTTC. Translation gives CACSPGLAGQERYNEQFF. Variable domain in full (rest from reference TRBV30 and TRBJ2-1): SQTIHQWPATLVQPVGSPLSLECTVEGTSNPNLYWYRQAAGRGLQLLFYSVGIGQISSEVPQNLSASRPQDRQFILSSKKLLLSDSGFYLCACSPGLAGQERYNEQFFGPGTRLTVL.

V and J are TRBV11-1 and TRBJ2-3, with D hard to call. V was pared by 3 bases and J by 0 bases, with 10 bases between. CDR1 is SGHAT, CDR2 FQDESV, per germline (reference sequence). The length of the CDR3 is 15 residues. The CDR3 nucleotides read TGTGCCAGCAGCTTTCTCCCGAGTAGCACAGATACGCAGTATTTT. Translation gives CASSFLPSSTDTQYF.

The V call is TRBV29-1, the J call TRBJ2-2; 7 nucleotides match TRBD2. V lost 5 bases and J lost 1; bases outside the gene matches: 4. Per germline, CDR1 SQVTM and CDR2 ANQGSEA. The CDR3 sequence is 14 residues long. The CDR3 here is CSVRLAVNTGELFF. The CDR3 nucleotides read TGCAGCGTTCGTCTAGCGGTGAACACCGGGGAGCTGTTTTTT.

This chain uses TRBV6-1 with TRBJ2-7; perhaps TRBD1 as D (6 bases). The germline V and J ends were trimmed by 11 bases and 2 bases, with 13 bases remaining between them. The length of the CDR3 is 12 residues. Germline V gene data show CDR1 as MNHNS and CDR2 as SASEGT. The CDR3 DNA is TGTGCCGTTTCAGGGGTCACCTACGAGCAGTACTTC. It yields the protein CAVSGVTYEQYF.

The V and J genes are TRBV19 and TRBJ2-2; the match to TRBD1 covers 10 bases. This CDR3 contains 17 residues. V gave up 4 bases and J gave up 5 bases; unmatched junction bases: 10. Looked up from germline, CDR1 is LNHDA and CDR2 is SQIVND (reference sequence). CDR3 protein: CASSRTSPGQGTGELFF. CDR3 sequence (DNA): TGTGCCAGTAGTAGAACCTCACCGGGACAGGGGACCGGGGAGCTGTTTTTT.

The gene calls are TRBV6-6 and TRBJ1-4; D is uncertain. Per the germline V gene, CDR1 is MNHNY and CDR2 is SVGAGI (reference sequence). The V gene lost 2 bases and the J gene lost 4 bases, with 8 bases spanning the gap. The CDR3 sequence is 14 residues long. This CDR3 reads CASSYGQNNEKLFF. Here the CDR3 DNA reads TGTGCCAGCAGTTACGGTCAGAATAATGAAAAACTGTTTTTT.